The table lists the clone carrying this T cell receptor (beta chain) with a few counts. The sample comes from a study of blood T cell repertoires in COVID-19. Study context: Samples came from the United States, Italy and Spain, spanning acute and convalescent COVID-19.

The V segment lost 3 bases and the J segment 0 bases; nucleotides outside the gene matches: 1. This CDR3 contains 16 residues. Looked up from germline, CDR1 is KGHSH and CDR2 is LQKENI. Clones were read by immunoSEQ multiplex PCR, and TCRdb kept only the in-frame ones, dropping some. The sample lists 110,000 or so clones, approximately 80% seen once, with approximately 7.9% in the top ten. The sequenced sample consisted of peripheral blood. The TCR sequence derives from an elderly woman with active or convalescent COVID-19. V usage is TRBV18 and J usage is TRBJ2-1, with 11 bases matching TRBD2. The CDR3 loop is CASSPLAGGSYNEQFF. DNA for the CDR3: TGTGCCAGCTCACCTCTAGCGGGAGGCTCCTACAATGAGCAGTTCTTC. The full variable domain, its missing parts supplied by reference TRBV18 and TRBJ2-1, is NAGVMQNPRHLVRRRGQEARLRCSPMKGHSHVYWYRQLPEEGLKFMVYLQKENIIDESGMPKERFSAEFPKEGPSILRIQQVVRGDSAAYFCASSPLAGGSYNEQFFGPGTRLTVL.